The present entry profiles one T cell receptor beta chain with its context. Its target is unknown. The source of the sample is a study of OX40 agonist ivuxolimab in advanced cancers. About the study: Dose-escalation patients' cancers were hepatocellular carcinoma, melanoma, renal cell or head and neck cancer. Three patients, one with hepatocellular carcinoma and two with cutaneous melanoma, responded partially.

Study-wide results and limits: Relative to CD4+, CD8+ T cells held more expanded clones on average. Researchers did not determine the expanded peripheral T cells' antigen specificity.

Measured with immunoSEQ multiplex PCR; TCRdb has only the in-frame clones, and not every one. The table lists fewer than 40,000 clones, approximately 89% of them singletons. CDR3 size: 12 residues. Deletions cut 9 bases from V and 4 bases from J, with 12 bases between. Per germline, CDR1 LNHDA and CDR2 SQIVND (reference sequence). The starting material was CD4+ or CD8+ T cells sorted from blood, obtained in a trial of the OX40 agonist ivuxolimab. The V and J genes are TRBV19 and TRBJ1-2, with D tentatively TRBD1 (6 bases). This clonotype originated in an adult with an advanced solid tumor such as melanoma, head and neck, liver or kidney cancer. In DNA form, the CDR3 reads TGTGCCAGCTTTCTAGGGGGCTATGGCTACACCTTC. It specifies CASFLGGYGYTF.